The entry that follows covers one T cell receptor beta chain sequence. Its cognate antigen has yet to be identified. Per-base quality was not reported, and no clone a single base away is much larger than it. The data were taken from a study of blood T cell repertoires in COVID-19 (dated by TCRdb to the early 2020s). With respect to the entire study: Collaborator samples came from the United States, Italy and Spain and covered acute and convalescent phases of COVID-19. Where HLA class I and class II types were available, the types were taken from metadata supplied by the sample provider, not from assay-based typing. The repertoires were made available in a free public database intended to serve as a resource for research on the immune response to SARS-CoV-2. The prospective study material was composed of cDNA or gDNA derived from T cells, B-cell-depleted T cells, or PBMCs. Sample metadata almost always included a de-identified subject ID, COVID-19 status, age in years and sex. Samples came from the ongoing ImmuneRACE study (first 160 participants) plus 1,254 subjects from 6 global collaborators. Deeply sampled blood TCRbeta repertoires from subjects exposed to, actively infected with, or recovered from COVID-19 were included in the dataset.

Study-wide findings and limitations: The amount of clinical and demographic metadata varied by source and participant and was provided uncurated.

TCRbeta CDR3 regions were amplified from genomic DNA using the immunoSEQ Assay, a bias-controlled multiplex PCR. The authors processed their data as follows. The number of nucleated cells in each sample was estimated by amplification of reference gene primers within the assay. To quantify the absolute abundance of each unique TCRbeta CDR3 rearrangement, sequence reads were collapsed and filtered. Productive Simpson clonality was computed per sample as the square root of Simpson's diversity index over productive rearrangements. TCRdb mirrors the immuneACCESS table, restricted to in-frame sequences. Some clones are absent from its copies; in checked studies, under half trace to an unresolved V gene, and the reason for the others is unknown. The V and J calls and clone size were taken over from that table, and D and trimming were inferred from the DNA. For this sample the table gives about 230,000 clones, of which approximately 85% were detected only once. Around 5.5% of the sample is held by the ten biggest clonotypes.

Taken from the germline V gene, the CDR1 and CDR2 loops are SGDLS and YYNGEE. Ends trimmed: V by 4 bases, J by 7 bases; bases unmatched to a gene: 10. Reading from cysteine to phenylalanine, the CDR3 counts 14 amino acids. Only the CDR3 portion is preserved as DNA: 42 bases, with reading frame beginning at the first base. One collaborating source in Seattle enrolled patients while the patients were actively infected and followed the patients over time throughout the course of disease. Collaborating institutions collected whole blood in K2EDTA tubes following their own protocols. For TCRbeta analysis, collaborator samples were shipped as frozen whole blood, as isolated PBMCs, or as DNA extracted from either sample type.

The V and J segments used are TRBV9 and TRBJ1-2, and TRBD1 aligns with 7 junction nucleotides. The clonotype comes from a man aged 50-59 years with COVID-19, enrolled during active disease. What was sequenced was peripheral blood. The DNA is TGTGCCAGCAGCCCCCGGGTAGGGGGCAGTGGCTACACCTTC. Protein translation: CASSPRVGGSGYTF.